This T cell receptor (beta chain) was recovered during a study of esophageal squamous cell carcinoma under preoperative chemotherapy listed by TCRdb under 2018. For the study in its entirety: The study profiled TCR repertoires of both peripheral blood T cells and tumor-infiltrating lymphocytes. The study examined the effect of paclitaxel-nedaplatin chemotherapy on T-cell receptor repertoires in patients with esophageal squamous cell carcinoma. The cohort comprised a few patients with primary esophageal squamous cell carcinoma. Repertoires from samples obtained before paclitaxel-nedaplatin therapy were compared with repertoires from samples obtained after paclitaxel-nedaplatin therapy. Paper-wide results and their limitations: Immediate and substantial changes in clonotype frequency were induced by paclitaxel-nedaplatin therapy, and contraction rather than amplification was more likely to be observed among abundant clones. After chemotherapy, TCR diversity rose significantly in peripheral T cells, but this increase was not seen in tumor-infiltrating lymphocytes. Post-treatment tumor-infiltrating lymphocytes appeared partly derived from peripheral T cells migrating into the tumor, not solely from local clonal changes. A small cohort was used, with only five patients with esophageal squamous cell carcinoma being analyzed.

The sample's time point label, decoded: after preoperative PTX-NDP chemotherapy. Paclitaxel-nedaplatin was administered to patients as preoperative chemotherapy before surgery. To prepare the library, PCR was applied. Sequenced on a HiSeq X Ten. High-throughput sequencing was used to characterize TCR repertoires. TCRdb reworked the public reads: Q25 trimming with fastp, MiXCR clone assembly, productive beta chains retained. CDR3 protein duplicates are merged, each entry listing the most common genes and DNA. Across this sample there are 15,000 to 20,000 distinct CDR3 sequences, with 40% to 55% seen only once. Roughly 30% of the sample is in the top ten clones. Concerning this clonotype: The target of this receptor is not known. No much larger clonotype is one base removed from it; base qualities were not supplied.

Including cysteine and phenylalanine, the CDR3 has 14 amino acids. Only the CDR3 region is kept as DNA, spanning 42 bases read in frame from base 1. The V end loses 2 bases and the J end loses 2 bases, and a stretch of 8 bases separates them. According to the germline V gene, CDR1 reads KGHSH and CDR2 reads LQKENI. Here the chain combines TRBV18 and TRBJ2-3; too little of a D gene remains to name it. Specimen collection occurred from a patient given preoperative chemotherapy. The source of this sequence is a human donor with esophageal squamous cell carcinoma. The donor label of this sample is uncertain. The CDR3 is CASSPNMNTDTQYF. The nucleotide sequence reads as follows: TGTGCCAGCTCACCAAACATGAACACAGATACGCAGTATTTT.